The 11 T cell receptor beta chains below were found in one sample sequenced in a study of shared clonotypes between healthy human individuals. Clones were sequenced by immunoSEQ multiplex PCR, and TCRdb holds only the in-frame ones, with some missing. This sample has 2,500,000 or so clones, with under 95% found just once. The sequenced sample was naive CD4+ T cells from PBMCs. Subset of the sample: CD45RA+ positively selected. These receptors originate from a man between 18 and 29 years old in good health. Some clones in this sample may be carry-over from other donors' samples.

V usage is TRBV4-1 and J usage is TRBJ2-3, with D possibly TRBD2 on 7 matching bases. The CDR3 is made up of 19 amino acids. CDR1 and CDR2 from the germline V gene are MGHRA and YSYEKL. The germline V and J ends were trimmed by 0 bases and 3 bases, with 22 bases remaining between them. The CDR3 coding sequence is TGCGCCAGCAGCCAAGATAGGTCTAGCGGAGAGGGGGGAACAGATACGCAGTATTTT. It is translated as CASSQDRSSGEGGTDTQYF.

J is TRBJ2-5 and V is TRBV5-5; TRBD2 might be the D (5 bases). Trimming removed 4 bases from V and 1 base from J, with 11 bases in between. Germline V gives CDR1 SGHKS, CDR2 YYEKEE (reference sequence). The CDR3 is 14 residues long. CDR3 in amino acids: CASSQAGFQETQYF. The CDR3 DNA is TGTGCCAGCAGCCAGGCGGGCTTCCAAGAGACCCAGTACTTC.

The chain couples TRBV6-6 to TRBJ1-2, with 8 nucleotides matching TRBD1. The CDR3 has 14 residues. CDR1 and CDR2 from the germline V gene are MNHNY and SVGAGI (reference sequence). Trimming removed 8 bases from V and 2 bases from J; junction bases left unmatched: 7. CDR3 protein: CASVRGQGNYGYTF. CDR3 nucleotide sequence: TGTGCCAGCGTCAGGGGGCAAGGGAACTATGGCTACACCTTC.

V gene TRBV19 combines with J gene TRBJ2-1; perhaps D is TRBD1 or TRBD2 (5 bases each). Germline values: CDR1 LNHDA, CDR2 SQIVND (reference sequence). The CDR3 has 14 residues. Between the trimmed V and J ends, which lost 1 base and 15 bases, there was a span of 19 bases. Written as DNA, the CDR3 is TGTGCCAGTAGTATAGGCAGGGAACGGGGTCTGTGGTTCTTC. Its translation is CASSIGRERGLWFF.

This clone was observed a single time. The V and J genes are TRBV6-5 and TRBJ1-5; no clear D. The length of the CDR3 is 14 residues. Per the germline V gene, CDR1 is MNHEY and CDR2 is SVGAGI. Deletions cut 5 bases from V and 6 bases from J, with 14 bases between. Written as DNA, the CDR3 is TGTGCCAGCAGTCCGGACGTCGGCACTCAGCCCCAGCATTTT. It translates to CASSPDVGTQPQHF.

This CDR3 is CAIRPRAGRDWGGTEAFF. The CDR3, as DNA: TGTGCCATCAGACCCAGGGCGGGGAGAGACTGGGGGGGCACTGAAGCTTTCTTT. The chain employs TRBV10-3 and TRBJ1-1; tentative D call: TRBD1 (5 bases). Per the germline V gene, CDR1 is ENHRY and CDR2 is SYGVKD. V gave up 6 bases and J gave up 4 bases, with 27 bases separating them. The CDR3 extends over 18 amino acids.

In this sample, this clone turned up once. V and J are TRBV5-1 and TRBJ2-7; 10 nucleotides line up with TRBD1. This CDR3 has 16 residues. Looked up from germline, CDR1 is SGHRS and CDR2 is YFSETQ. J lost 2 bases, V lost 0 bases, and 5 bases had no gene match. The CDR3 here is CASSLGSGQGTYEQYF. The CDR3 DNA reads as TGCGCCAGCAGCTTGGGTTCGGGACAGGGGACCTACGAGCAGTACTTC.

The chain links TRBV9 to TRBJ2-1, with D maybe TRBD2 (5 bases). V was pared by 2 bases and J by 3 bases, with 9 bases between. The CDR3 totals 14 residues. Germline V gives CDR1 SGDLS, CDR2 YYNGEE. The CDR3 sequence is CASSVGDYYNEQFF. The CDR3 nucleotides are TGTGCCAGCAGCGTTGGAGACTACTACAATGAGCAGTTCTTC.

About this clone itself: Distinct nucleotide sequences in the sample also encode this CDR3. The gene calls are TRBV18 and TRBJ1-1; D not certain. The V end lost 0 bases, the J end lost 1 base, and 6 bases lay between the germline ends. Germline CDR1 KGHSH, CDR2 LQKENI. This CDR3 has 14 residues. The CDR3 DNA reads as TGTGCCAGCTCACCACCCCCAGGGAACACTGAAGCTTTCTTT. Encoded protein: CASSPPPGNTEAFF.

The V gene is TRBV27, the J gene TRBJ1-5; 7 bases are a match to TRBD1. Germline assignment: CDR1 MNHEY and CDR2 SMNVEV (reference sequence). There are 16 residues in the CDR3. V gave up 6 bases and J gave up 6 bases; unmatched junction bases: 14. The CDR3 protein is CASSRQGVIGGQPQHF. CDR3 nucleotide sequence: TGTGCCAGCAGCCGACAGGGTGTGATAGGAGGTCAGCCCCAGCATTTT.

This clone appeared once. The V gene is TRBV27, the J gene TRBJ2-7; possibly TRBD1 or TRBD2 for D (6 bases each). V lost 7 bases to trimming and J lost 1 base, with 14 bases between them. From germline, CDR1 is MNHEY and CDR2 SMNVEV (reference sequence). This CDR3 comprises 14 residues. CDR3 sequence reads: CASMISGASYEQYF. For the CDR3, the DNA is TGTGCCAGCATGATTTCGGGGGCGTCCTACGAGCAGTACTTC.